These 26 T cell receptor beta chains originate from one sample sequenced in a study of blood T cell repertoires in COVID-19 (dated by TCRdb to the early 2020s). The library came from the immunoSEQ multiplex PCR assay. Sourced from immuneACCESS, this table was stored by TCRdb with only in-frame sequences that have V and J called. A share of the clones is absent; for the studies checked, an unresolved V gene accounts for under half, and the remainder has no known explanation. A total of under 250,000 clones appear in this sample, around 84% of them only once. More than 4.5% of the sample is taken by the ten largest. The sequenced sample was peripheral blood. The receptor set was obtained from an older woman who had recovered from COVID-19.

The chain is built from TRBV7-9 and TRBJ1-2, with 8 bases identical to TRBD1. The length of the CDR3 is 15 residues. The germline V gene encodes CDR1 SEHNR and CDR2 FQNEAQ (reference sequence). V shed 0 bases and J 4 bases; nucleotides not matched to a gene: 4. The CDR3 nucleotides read TGTGCCAGCAGCTTAGCGCGGACAGGGCCCTATGGCTACACCTTC. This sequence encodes CASSLARTGPYGYTF.

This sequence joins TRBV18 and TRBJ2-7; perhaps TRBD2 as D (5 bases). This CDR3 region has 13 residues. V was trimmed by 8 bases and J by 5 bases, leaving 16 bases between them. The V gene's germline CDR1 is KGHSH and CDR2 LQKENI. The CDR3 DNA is TGTGCCAGCGCCCTTAACGTCGGGGACGAGCAGTACTTC. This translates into CASALNVGDEQYF.

CDR3 sequence reads: CASSHSCWSSGQGRNEQYF. CDR3 in DNA: TGTGCCAGCAGCCATTCTTGTTGGTCCTCGGGACAGGGGAGGAACGAGCAGTACTTC. V gene TRBV3-1 (or the pseudogene TRBV3-2) combines with J gene TRBJ2-7; 10 bases are shared with TRBD1. Germline CDR1 LGHDT, CDR2 YNNKEL (reference sequence). V lost 3 bases, J lost 5 bases, and 19 bases stayed unmatched. This CDR3 has 19 amino acids.

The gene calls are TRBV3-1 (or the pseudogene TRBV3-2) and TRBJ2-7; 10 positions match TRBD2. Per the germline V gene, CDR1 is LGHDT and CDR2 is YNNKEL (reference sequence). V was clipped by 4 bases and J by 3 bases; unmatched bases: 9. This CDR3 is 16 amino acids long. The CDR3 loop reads CASSPKRGGANYEQYF. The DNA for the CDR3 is TGTGCCAGCAGCCCAAAGCGGGGGGGCGCGAACTACGAGCAGTACTTC.

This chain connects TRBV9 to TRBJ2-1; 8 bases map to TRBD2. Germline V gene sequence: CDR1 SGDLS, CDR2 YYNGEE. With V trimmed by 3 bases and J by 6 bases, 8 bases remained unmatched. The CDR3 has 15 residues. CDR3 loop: CASSARGSGVNEQFF. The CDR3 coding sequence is TGTGCCAGCAGCGCCCGGGGTAGCGGGGTCAATGAGCAGTTCTTC.

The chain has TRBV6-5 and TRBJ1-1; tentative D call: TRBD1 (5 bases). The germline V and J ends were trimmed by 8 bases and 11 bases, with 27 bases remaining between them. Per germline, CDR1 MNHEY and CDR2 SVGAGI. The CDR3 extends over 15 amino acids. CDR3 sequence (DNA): TGTGCCAGCTCCCTGGGGGGTAGAGGGCTTTGGGGTGCTTTCTTT. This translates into CASSLGGRGLWGAFF.

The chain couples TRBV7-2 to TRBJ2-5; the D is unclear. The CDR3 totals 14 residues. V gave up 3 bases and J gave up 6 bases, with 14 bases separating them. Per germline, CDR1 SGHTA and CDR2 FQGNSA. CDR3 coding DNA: TGTGCCAGCAGCTTGTTCGAGGATAGAAAGACCCAGTACTTC. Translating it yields CASSLFEDRKTQYF.

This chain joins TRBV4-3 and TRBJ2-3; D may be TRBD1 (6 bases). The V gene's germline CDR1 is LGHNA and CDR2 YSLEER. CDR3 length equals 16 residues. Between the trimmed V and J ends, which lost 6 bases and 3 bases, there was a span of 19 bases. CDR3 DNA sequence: TGCGCCAGCAGTCGCATACTGGGGGCGCCGACAGATACGCAGTATTTT. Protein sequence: CASSRILGAPTDTQYF.

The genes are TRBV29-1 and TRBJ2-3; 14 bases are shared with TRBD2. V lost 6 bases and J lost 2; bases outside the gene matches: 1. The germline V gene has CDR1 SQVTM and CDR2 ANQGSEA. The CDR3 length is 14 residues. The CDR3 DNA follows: TGCAGCGTGACTAGCGGGGGGGCCACAGATACGCAGTATTTT. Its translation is CSVTSGGATDTQYF.

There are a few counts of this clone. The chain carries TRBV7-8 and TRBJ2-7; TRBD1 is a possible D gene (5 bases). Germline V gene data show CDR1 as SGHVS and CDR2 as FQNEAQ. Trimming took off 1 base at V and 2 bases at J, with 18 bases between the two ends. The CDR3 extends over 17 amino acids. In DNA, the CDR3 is TGTGCCAGCAGCTTAGTTTCAGGCAGGGCAAGCGCCTACGAGCAGTACTTC. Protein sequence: CASSLVSGRASAYEQYF.

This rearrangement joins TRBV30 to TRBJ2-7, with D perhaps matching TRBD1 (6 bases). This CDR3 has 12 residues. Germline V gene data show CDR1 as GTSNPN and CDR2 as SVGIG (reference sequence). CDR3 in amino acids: CAVSSGAYEQYF. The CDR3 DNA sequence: TGTGCTGTTTCTTCAGGGGCCTACGAGCAGTACTTC.

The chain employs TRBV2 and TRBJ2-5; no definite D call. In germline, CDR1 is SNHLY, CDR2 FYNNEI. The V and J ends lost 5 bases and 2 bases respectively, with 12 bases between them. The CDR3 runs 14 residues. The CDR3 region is CASSKSTSQETQYF. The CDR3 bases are TGTGCCAGCAGTAAATCGACAAGTCAAGAGACCCAGTACTTC.

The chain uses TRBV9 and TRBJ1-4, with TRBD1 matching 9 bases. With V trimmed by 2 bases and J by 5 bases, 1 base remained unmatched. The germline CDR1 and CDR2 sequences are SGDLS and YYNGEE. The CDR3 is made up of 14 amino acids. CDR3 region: CASSVGTGNEKLFF. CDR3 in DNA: TGTGCCAGCAGCGTCGGGACAGGGAATGAAAAACTGTTTTTT. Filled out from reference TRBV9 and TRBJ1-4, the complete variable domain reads DSGVTQTPKHLITATGQRVTLRCSPRSGDLSVYWYQQSLDQGLQFLIQYYNGEERAKGNILERFSAQQFPDLHSELNLSSLELGDSALYFCASSVGTGNEKLFFGSGTQLSVL.

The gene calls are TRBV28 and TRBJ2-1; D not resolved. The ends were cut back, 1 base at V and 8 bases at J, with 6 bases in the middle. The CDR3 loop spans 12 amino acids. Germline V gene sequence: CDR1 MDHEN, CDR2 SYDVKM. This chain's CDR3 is CASSLSVDEQFF. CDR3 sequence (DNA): TGTGCCAGCAGTTTATCTGTCGATGAGCAGTTCTTC. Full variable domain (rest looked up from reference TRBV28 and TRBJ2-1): DVKVTQSSRYLVKRTGEKVFLECVQDMDHENMFWYRQDPGLGLRLIYFSYDVKMKEKGDIPEGYSVSREKKERFSLILESASTNQTSMYLCASSLSVDEQFFGPGTRLTVL.

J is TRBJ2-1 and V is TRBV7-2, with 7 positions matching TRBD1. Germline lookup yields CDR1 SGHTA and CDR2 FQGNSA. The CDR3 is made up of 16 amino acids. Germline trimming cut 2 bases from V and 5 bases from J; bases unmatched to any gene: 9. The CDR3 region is CASSLYLGQANNEQFF. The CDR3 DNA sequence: TGTGCCAGCAGCTTATATTTAGGACAGGCCAACAATGAGCAGTTCTTC. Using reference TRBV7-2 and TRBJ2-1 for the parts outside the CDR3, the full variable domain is GAGVSQSPSNKVTEKGKDVELRCDPISGHTALYWYRQSLGQGLEFLIYFQGNSAPDKSGLPSDRFSAERTGGSVSTLTIQRTQQEDSAVYLCASSLYLGQANNEQFFGPGTRLTVL.

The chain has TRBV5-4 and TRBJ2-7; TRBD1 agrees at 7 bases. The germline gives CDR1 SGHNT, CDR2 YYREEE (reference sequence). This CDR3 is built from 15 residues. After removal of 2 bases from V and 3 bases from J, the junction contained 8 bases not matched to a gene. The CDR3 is CASSFGDSRNYEQYF. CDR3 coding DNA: TGTGCCAGCAGCTTTGGGGACAGCAGGAACTACGAGCAGTACTTC.

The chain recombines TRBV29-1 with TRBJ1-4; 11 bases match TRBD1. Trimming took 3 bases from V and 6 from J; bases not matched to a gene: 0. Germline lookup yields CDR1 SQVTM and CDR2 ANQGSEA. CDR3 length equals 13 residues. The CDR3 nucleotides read TGCAGCGTTGAGGACAGGGGGCATGAAAAACTGTTTTTT. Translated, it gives CSVEDRGHEKLFF.

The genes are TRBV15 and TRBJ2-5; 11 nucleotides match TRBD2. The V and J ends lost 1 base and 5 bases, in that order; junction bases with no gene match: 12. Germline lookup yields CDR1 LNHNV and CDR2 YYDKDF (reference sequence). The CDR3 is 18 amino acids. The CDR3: CATSRASGGTPSGETQYF. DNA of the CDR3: TGTGCCACCAGCAGAGCTAGCGGGGGGACCCCCTCCGGCGAGACCCAGTACTTC.

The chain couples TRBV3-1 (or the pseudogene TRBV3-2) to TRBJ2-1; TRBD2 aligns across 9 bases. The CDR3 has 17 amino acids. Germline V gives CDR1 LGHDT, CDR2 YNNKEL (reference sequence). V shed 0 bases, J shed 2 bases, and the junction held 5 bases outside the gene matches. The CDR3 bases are TGTGCCAGCAGCCAAGATCGGCTAGCGGGGACCTACAATGAGCAGTTCTTC. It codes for CASSQDRLAGTYNEQFF.

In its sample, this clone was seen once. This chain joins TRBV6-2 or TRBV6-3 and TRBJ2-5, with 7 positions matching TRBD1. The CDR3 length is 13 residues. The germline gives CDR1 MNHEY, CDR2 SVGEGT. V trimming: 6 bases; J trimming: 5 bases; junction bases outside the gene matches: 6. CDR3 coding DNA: TGTGCCAGCAGCCGAACAGGGGCCGAGACCCAGTACTTC. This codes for CASSRTGAETQYF.

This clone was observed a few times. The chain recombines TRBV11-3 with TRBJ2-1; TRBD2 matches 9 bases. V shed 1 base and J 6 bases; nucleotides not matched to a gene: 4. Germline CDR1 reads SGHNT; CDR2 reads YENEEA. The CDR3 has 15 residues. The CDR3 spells CASSLGRGGFNEQFF. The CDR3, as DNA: TGTGCCAGCAGCTTAGGGCGGGGGGGATTCAATGAGCAGTTCTTC.

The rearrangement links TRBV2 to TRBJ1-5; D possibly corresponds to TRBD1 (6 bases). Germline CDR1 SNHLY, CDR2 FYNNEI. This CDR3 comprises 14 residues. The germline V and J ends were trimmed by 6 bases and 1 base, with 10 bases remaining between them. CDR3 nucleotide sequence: TGTGCCAGCAGCCCAGGGGTGAGCAATCAGCCCCAGCATTTT. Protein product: CASSPGVSNQPQHF.

In DNA form, the CDR3 reads TGTGCCAGCAGCGTAGATCCAGCGGGGGTAAGCGAGCAGTACTTC. This gives the protein CASSVDPAGVSEQYF. The chain links TRBV9 to TRBJ2-7, with 8 bases fitting TRBD2. The J segment lost 6 bases and the V segment lost 0 bases, leaving 8 bases of the junction unmatched. Germline lookup yields CDR1 SGDLS and CDR2 YYNGEE. The CDR3 has 15 amino acids. The variable domain in full, completed from reference TRBV9 and TRBJ2-7, reads DSGVTQTPKHLITATGQRVTLRCSPRSGDLSVYWYQQSLDQGLQFLIQYYNGEERAKGNILERFSAQQFPDLHSELNLSSLELGDSALYFCASSVDPAGVSEQYFGPGTRLTVT.

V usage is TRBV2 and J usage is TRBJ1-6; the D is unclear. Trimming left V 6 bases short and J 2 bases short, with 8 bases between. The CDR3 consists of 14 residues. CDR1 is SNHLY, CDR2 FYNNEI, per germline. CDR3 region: CASRPRPYNSPLHF. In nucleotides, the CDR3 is TGTGCCAGCAGGCCGAGGCCCTATAATTCACCCCTCCACTTT.

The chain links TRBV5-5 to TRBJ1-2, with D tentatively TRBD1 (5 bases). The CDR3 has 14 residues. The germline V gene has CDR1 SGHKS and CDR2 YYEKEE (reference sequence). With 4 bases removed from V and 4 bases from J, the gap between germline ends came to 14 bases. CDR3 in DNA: TGTGCCAGCAGCCCTGGGGGGGGAGGCTATGGCTACACCTTC. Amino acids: CASSPGGGGYGYTF. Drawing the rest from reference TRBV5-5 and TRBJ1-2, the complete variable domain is DAGVTQSPTHLIKTRGQQVTLRCSPISGHKSVSWYQQVLGQGPQFIFQYYEKEERGRGNFPDRFSARQFPNYSSELNVNALLLGDSALYLCASSPGGGGYGYTFGSGTRLTVV.

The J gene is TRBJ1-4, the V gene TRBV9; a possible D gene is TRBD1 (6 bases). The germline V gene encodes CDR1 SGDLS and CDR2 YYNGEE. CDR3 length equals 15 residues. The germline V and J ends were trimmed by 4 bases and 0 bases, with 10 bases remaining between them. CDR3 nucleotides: TGTGCCAGCAGCTCCCGGGACACAACTAATGAAAAACTGTTTTTT. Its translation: CASSSRDTTNEKLFF.